This T cell receptor beta chain appears in the sequencing data of a study of glioma-infiltrating T cells. This clonotype was seen repeatedly, ten times or more. Its antigen is undetermined. Amplification of TCR alpha and beta CDR3 regions from RNA used iRepertoire nested multiplex PCR. Each CDR3 protein is one row after TCRdb ran MiXCR on the multiplex PCR reads. Found here are approximately 93,000 distinct CDR3 sequences, around 37% of them singletons; the top ten hold roughly two fifths. Study results and limitations: Tissue-blood divergence was below expectation in non-neoplastic patients, above in gliomas. Only very few CDR3 sequences appeared in both tissue and blood.

This sequence originates from a human donor with low-grade glioma or glioblastoma, undergoing nonglioma brain surgery, or in good health (not recorded which). Sequencing was performed on glioma tissue, nonneoplastic brain tissue, or PBMCs (not recorded which).

The DNA of the CDR3 is TGTGCCAGCAGCTTAGGGGGGGGGCCGAGGTCTGGGGCCAACGTCCTGACTTTC. Its protein product is CASSLGGGPRSGANVLTF. V usage is TRBV7-2 and J usage is TRBJ2-6, with D perhaps matching TRBD2 (7 bases). Between the trimmed V and J ends, which lost 1 base and 1 base, there was a span of 14 bases. Germline V gene lookup returns CDR1 SGHTA and CDR2 FQGNSA. The CDR3 loop spans 18 amino acids.